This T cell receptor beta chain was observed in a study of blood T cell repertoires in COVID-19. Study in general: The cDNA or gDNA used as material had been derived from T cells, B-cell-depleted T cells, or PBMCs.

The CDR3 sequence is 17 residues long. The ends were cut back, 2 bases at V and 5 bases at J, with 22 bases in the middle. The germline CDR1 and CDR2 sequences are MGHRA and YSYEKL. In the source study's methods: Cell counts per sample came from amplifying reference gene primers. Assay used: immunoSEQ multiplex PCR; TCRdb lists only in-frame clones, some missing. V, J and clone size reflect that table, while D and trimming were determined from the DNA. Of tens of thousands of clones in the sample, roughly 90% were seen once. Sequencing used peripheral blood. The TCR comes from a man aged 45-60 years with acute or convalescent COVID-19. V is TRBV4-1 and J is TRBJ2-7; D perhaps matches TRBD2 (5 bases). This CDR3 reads CASSQSSARGRTHEQYF. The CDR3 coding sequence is TGCGCCAGCAGCCAAAGTAGCGCCCGTGGCAGAACCCACGAGCAGTACTTC.